This T cell receptor beta chain was recovered during a study of shared clonotypes between healthy human individuals. Study outcomes and limitations: Around 5.3% of naive CD4 clonotypes were shared across several donors. All-four-donor shared clonotypes had higher generation probabilities than non-shared clonotypes did.

As regards this clone: Its target is not known.

Sequencing was performed with immunoSEQ multiplex PCR; in TCRdb, only in-frame clones are kept and a portion is missing. The sample includes some 2,000,000 clones, roughly 94% of them seen just once. Terminally differentiated effector memory CD45RA+ cells were excluded from the naive CD8 cells, which were CD45RO-negative and positively selected for CCR7. In germline, CDR1 is MGHRA, CDR2 YSYEKL. Trimming cost V 4 bases and J 9 bases; bases outside gene matches: 11. There are 16 residues in the CDR3. The receptor comes from a man between 18 and 35 years old in good health. The sequencing input was naive CD8+ T cells sorted from blood. The genes are TRBV4-1 and TRBJ2-1, with TRBD2 matching over 11 bases. CDR3: CASSLASGGYVSEQFF. For the CDR3, the DNA is TGCGCCAGCAGCCTCGCTAGCGGGGGGTACGTGAGTGAGCAGTTCTTC.